A single sample is the source of the 14 T cell receptor beta chains below, sequenced in a study of immune evolution from preneoplasia to lung adenocarcinoma. Data came from immunoSEQ multiplex PCR; TCRdb stores just in-frame clones and leaves some out. Of 11,000 to 15,000 clones listed, less than 90% are singletons. The sequenced sample was FFPE lung adenocarcinoma in situ tissue. Receptors were obtained from a donor at least 70 years old with lung adenocarcinoma.

This chain joins TRBV15 and TRBJ2-5; D gene unclear. V lost 5 bases and J 5 bases, leaving 9 bases between the germline ends. CDR3 length equals 12 residues. From germline, CDR1 is LNHNV and CDR2 YYDKDF (reference sequence). CDR3 nucleotide sequence: TGTGCCACCAGCCGACGTGGGGAGACCCAGTACTTC. Translation: CATSRRGETQYF.

This chain joins TRBV30 and TRBJ1-1; no clear D. V was clipped by 2 bases and J by 0 bases, with 10 bases between them. Germline V gene data show CDR1 as GTSNPN and CDR2 as SVGIG (reference sequence). The CDR3 covers 14 residues. The CDR3: CAWSQPAMNTEAFF. In DNA form, the CDR3 reads TGTGCCTGGAGTCAACCCGCCATGAACACTGAAGCTTTCTTT.

In this sample, this clone turned up once. The J gene is TRBJ1-2, the V gene TRBV6-6; 8 bases fit TRBD1. V lost 4 bases and J lost 7; bases outside the gene matches: 8. In germline, CDR1 is MNHNY, CDR2 SVGAGI (reference sequence). The CDR3 spans 14 residues. The CDR3 sequence is CASSSSGGAGGYTF. The CDR3 nucleotides are TGTGCCAGCAGTTCGTCAGGGGGCGCAGGTGGCTACACCTTC.

The genes are TRBV10-3 and TRBJ2-7; D is unresolved. The CDR3 has 14 residues. Trimming pared 0 bases from V and 3 bases from J, leaving 9 bases between. Germline V lookup: CDR1 ENHRY, CDR2 SYGVKD. Here the CDR3 DNA reads TGTGCCATCAGTGAGTCCCGGGCAGACTACGAGCAGTACTTC. Translated: CAISESRADYEQYF.

The chain couples TRBV29-1 to TRBJ2-1, with D hard to call. V was cut by 6 bases and J by 2 bases, with 11 bases left in between. The CDR3 sequence is 13 residues long. From germline, CDR1 is SQVTM and CDR2 ANQGSEA. The CDR3 spells CSVRMTTYNEQFF. In nucleotides, the CDR3 is TGCAGCGTCCGTATGACCACCTACAATGAGCAGTTCTTC.

This chain links TRBV10-3 with TRBJ2-1, with D perhaps TRBD1 (6 bases). Trimming shortened V by 0 bases and J by 6 bases, and 18 bases separated the two germline ends. Per the germline V gene, CDR1 is ENHRY and CDR2 is SYGVKD. CDR3 length: 17 residues. CDR3 in amino acids: CAISESTGFILSNEQFF. The DNA of the CDR3 is TGTGCCATCAGTGAGTCCACAGGGTTTATTCTTAGCAATGAGCAGTTCTTC.

The CDR3 nucleotides are TGTGCCAGCAGCTCTATTAGCGGGAAATACACAGATACGCAGTATTTT. This translates into CASSSISGKYTDTQYF. This rearrangement joins TRBV11-2 to TRBJ2-3; 8 positions match TRBD2. Germline V gene sequence: CDR1 SGHAT, CDR2 FQNNGV. This CDR3 comprises 16 residues. Unmatched junction bases numbered 8, after V lost 4 bases and J lost 2 bases.

V is TRBV11-2 and J is TRBJ2-1, with TRBD1 matching 8 bases. This CDR3 is built from 17 residues. The V and J ends lost 4 bases and 0 bases, in that order; junction bases with no gene match: 8. CDR1 SGHAT and CDR2 FQNNGV come from the germline V gene. The CDR3 region is CASSSGQGLSSYNEQFF. Written as DNA, the CDR3 is TGTGCCAGCAGCTCCGGACAGGGATTGAGCTCCTACAATGAGCAGTTCTTC.

CDR3 loop: CASSFSGPGELFF. DNA for the CDR3: TGTGCCAGCAGCTTCTCGGGGCCCGGGGAGCTGTTTTTT. V gene TRBV11-2 combines with J gene TRBJ2-2; the D call may be TRBD1 or TRBD2 (5 bases each). Trimming removed 3 bases at V and 6 bases at J, with 8 bases between. Germline values: CDR1 SGHAT, CDR2 FQNNGV. The CDR3 runs 13 residues.

The chain employs TRBV4-1 and TRBJ2-3, with 8 nucleotides matching TRBD2. V was pared by 4 bases and J by 2 bases, with 8 bases of the junction left unmatched. This CDR3 region has 16 residues. The germline CDR1 and CDR2 sequences are MGHRA and YSYEKL. CDR3 in DNA: TGCGCCAGCAGCCGGTCCGGGACTAGTGACACAGATACGCAGTATTTT. It translates to CASSRSGTSDTDTQYF.

The chain has TRBV19 and TRBJ2-6, with 7 bases aligning to TRBD1. J lost 0 bases, V lost 10 bases, and 9 bases had no gene match. Germline V gene sequence: CDR1 LNHDA, CDR2 SQIVND (reference sequence). The CDR3 runs to 16 residues. The CDR3 protein is CATKSGGISGANVLTF. In nucleotides, the CDR3 is TGTGCCACTAAATCAGGGGGTATCTCTGGGGCCAACGTCCTGACTTTC. Full variable domain (remainder filled in from reference TRBV19 and TRBJ2-6): DGGITQSPKYLFRKEGQNVTLSCEQNLNHDAMYWYRQDPGQGLRLIYYSQIVNDFQKGDIAEGYSVSREKKESFPLTVTSAQKNPTAFYLCATKSGGISGANVLTFGAGSRLTVL.

This chain joins TRBV29-1 and TRBJ2-1; the D gene is possibly TRBD1 (6 bases). V gave up 4 bases and J gave up 4 bases, with 8 bases separating them. Per germline, CDR1 SQVTM and CDR2 ANQGSEA. The CDR3 runs 12 residues. The CDR3 region is CSVARGYNEQFF. DNA for the CDR3: TGCAGCGTTGCTAGGGGGTACAATGAGCAGTTCTTC.

The chain carries TRBV6-1 and TRBJ2-1; D is unclear. Trimming pared 6 bases from V and 5 bases from J, leaving 11 bases between. The CDR3 is made up of 13 amino acids. In germline, CDR1 is MNHNS, CDR2 SASEGT. The CDR3 coding sequence is TGTGCCAGCAGCCGAACGGGCAACAATGAGCAGTTCTTC. Translation gives CASSRTGNNEQFF.

This sequence joins TRBV7-6 and TRBJ2-5; 8 nucleotides match TRBD2. The assigned J gene may be wrong: the sequence end matches TRBJ2-7 better. Germline-derived CDR1 and CDR2 are SGHVS and FNYEAQ. The CDR3 loop spans 16 amino acids. CDR3 bases: TGTGCCAGCAGCTTAGCGTCCAGCGGGAGATCCTACGAGCAGTACTTC. Amino acid sequence: CASSLASSGRSYEQYF.